This TCR beta chain is drawn from a study of CD8 T cells in ankylosing spondylitis. This clonotype was detected many times. The CDR3 spans 15 residues. Trimming stripped 0 bases from V and 0 bases from J, with 8 bases between. CDR1 and CDR2 from the germline V gene are LGHDT and YNNKEL (reference sequence). From the 5' RACE reads, TCRdb called clonotypes with MiXCR, one entry per CDR3 protein. The sample lists under 150,000 distinct CDR3 sequences; more than 9.5% were seen once. Sequencing was carried out using blood, either unsorted or a sorted T cell fraction (not recorded which). This clonotype was obtained from a female donor with ankylosing spondylitis or in good health (not recorded which). This chain connects TRBV3-1 to TRBJ1-2; no reliable D call. CDR3 region: CASSQEPSANYGYTF. The DNA for the CDR3 is TGTGCCAGCAGCCAAGAGCCCAGCGCTAACTATGGCTACACCTTC.